These T cell receptor beta chains were read from a single sample in a study of blood T cell repertoires in COVID-19. The data were produced by immunoSEQ multiplex PCR, yet TCRdb's version contains in-frame clones alone and is incomplete. The data show about 94,000 clones, with about 80% seen just once and under 55% held by the top ten. Specimen: peripheral blood. The receptors originated from a human donor in a cohort sampled during active COVID-19. CDR3s include the opening cysteine and the closing phenylalanine or tryptophan. Each record gives: J gene, V gene, clone size, D gene, CDR3 DNA, CDR3 protein. D genes are given only for firm matches. Only part of the rows carry a size: once, few, many, or a class if the clone is expanded.

TRBJ1-5	TRBV28	NA	NA	TGTGCCAGCAGTTTACCACAGGGCGTGGAGCAGCCCCAGCATTTT	CASSLPQGVEQPQHF
TRBJ1-5	TRBV5-5	NA	TRBD1	TGTGCCAGCAGCTTGGGGTGGGGACAGGGGGACAATCAGCCCCAGCATTTT	CASSLGWGQGDNQPQHF
TRBJ1-1	TRBV15	NA	TRBD1	TGTGCCACCAGCAGAGAAGGGGGCTTCAGCACTGAAGCTTTCTTT	CATSREGGFSTEAFF
TRBJ2-1	TRBV2	many	TRBD2	TGTGCCAGCAGTGCGGCTAGCGGGAGGTTCTACAATGAGCAGTTCTTC	CASSAASGRFYNEQFF
TRBJ2-7	TRBV3-1/TRBV3-2	NA	TRBD1	TGTGCCAGCAGCCAAGAGGTGACAGGGGGGAAATCCTACGAGCAGTACTTC	CASSQEVTGGKSYEQYF
TRBJ2-2	TRBV9	NA	NA	TGTGCCAGCAGCGTAGCGCGGCTAGCTAGGGCCGGGGAGCTGTTTTTT	CASSVARLARAGELFF
TRBJ2-7	TRBV7-9	NA	TRBD2	TGTGCCAGCAGCTTCGTAAGCGGGAGGGCCCTCTACGAGCAGTACTTC	CASSFVSGRALYEQYF
TRBJ1-3	TRBV29-1	once	NA	TGCAGCGTTGTATCGACTCACTCTGGAAACACCATATATTTT	CSVVSTHSGNTIYF
TRBJ2-1	TRBV7-3	NA	TRBD2	TGTGCCAGCAGCTTAAGAGTTACTAGCGGGCAGAACAATGAGCAGTTCTTC	CASSLRVTSGQNNEQFF
TRBJ2-5	TRBV5-4	NA	TRBD2	TGTGCCATCAAGGCGGGAGGGGCAGAGACCCAGTACTTC	CAIKAGGAETQYF
TRBJ2-7	TRBV4-1	NA	NA	TGCGCCAGCAGCCGACAGGAAAACTCCTACGAGCAGTACTTC	CASSRQENSYEQYF
TRBJ1-5	TRBV6-5	NA	TRBD1	TGTGCCAGCACTCGACAGGGACACAATCAGCCCCAGCATTTT	CASTRQGHNQPQHF
TRBJ2-7	TRBV27	few	NA	TGTGCCAGCGGTTTTTACGGCTCCTACGAGCAGTACTTC	CASGFYGSYEQYF
TRBJ2-1	TRBV9	once	TRBD1	TGTGCCAGCAGCCCAGGGGGCTCCTCCTACAATGAGCAGTTCTTC	CASSPGGSSYNEQFF
TRBJ1-1	TRBV7-8	NA	NA	TGTGCCAGCAGCTTGTACTTCGCGAACACTGAAGCTTTCTTT	CASSLYFANTEAFF
TRBJ2-7	TRBV4-1	NA	NA	TGCGCCAGCAGCCCCTGGGGGGGCGGACTTTTACCCAAGCAGTACTTC	CASSPWGGGLLPKQYF
TRBJ2-7	TRBV6-2/TRBV6-3	NA	TRBD2	TGTGCCAGCAGTCTAGCCACTAGACTAGCTAGCTCCTACGAGCAGTACTTC	CASSLATRLASSYEQYF
TRBJ2-1	TRBV9	NA	TRBD1	TGTGCCAGCAGCCCCCACAGGGGGCCGATCAATGAGCAGTTCTTC	CASSPHRGPINEQFF
TRBJ2-2	TRBV2	NA	TRBD1	TGTGCCAGCTCAAAGTTCGGGACAGGGGGCACCGGGGAGCTGTTTTTT	CASSKFGTGGTGELFF
TRBJ1-1	TRBV13	NA	NA	TGTGCCAGCAGCTTAGGGGGCGCCGGTACTGAAGCTTTCTTT	CASSLGGAGTEAFF
TRBJ1-4	TRBV28	NA	NA	TGTGCCAGCAGTCCTCTCACAGTAAGGAATGAAAAACTGTTTTTT	CASSPLTVRNEKLFF
TRBJ2-7	TRBV27	NA	NA	TGTGCCAGCAGTTTATCGAGCCTAGCTCACTACGAGCAGTACTTC	CASSLSSLAHYEQYF
TRBJ2-1	TRBV6-5	NA	NA	TGTGCCAGCAGAGTAAGCGGCGTACCCTACAATGAGCAGTTCTTC	CASRVSGVPYNEQFF
TRBJ2-2	TRBV6-5	NA	NA	TGTGCCACCCACGCGGGGAGTGGAAACACCGGGGAGCTGTTTTTT	CATHAGSGNTGELFF
TRBJ2-2	TRBV3-1/TRBV3-2	few	NA	TGTGCCAGCAGCTCGGGGGTTTCCGGGGAGCTGTTTTTT	CASSSGVSGELFF
TRBJ2-7	TRBV10-3	NA	NA	TGTGCCATCAGGGAGGACAGCGAGCAGTACTTC	CAIREDSEQYF
TRBJ1-1	TRBV6-5	NA	NA	TGTGCCAGCAGGAGAGGGTGGAACACTGAAGCTTTCTTT	CASRRGWNTEAFF
TRBJ2-2	TRBV24-1	NA	TRBD1	TGTGCCACCAGTGATGCCGGGACAGAGAACACCGGGGAGCTGTTTTTT	CATSDAGTENTGELFF
TRBJ2-1	TRBV6-5	once	NA	TGTGCCACCTCGCGGCAGGGGCTGGGTGAGCAGTTCTTC	CATSRQGLGEQFF
TRBJ2-1	TRBV9	once	NA	TGTGCCAGCAGCGTAGGGGGGGACCTTCCGCGGGGTGAGCAGTTCTTC	CASSVGGDLPRGEQFF
TRBJ1-5	TRBV28	NA	NA	TGTGCCAGCAGTTCTGGGAGTTATAGCAATCAGCCCCAGCATTTT	CASSSGSYSNQPQHF
TRBJ2-7	TRBV5-1	NA	NA	TGCGCCAGCAGCTTGTCTAACAGCCCGTCCTACGAGCAGTACTTC	CASSLSNSPSYEQYF
TRBJ1-1	TRBV10-3	NA	NA	TGTGCCACCCGACGACCACAGATCAACACTGAAGCTTTCTTT	CATRRPQINTEAFF
TRBJ2-1	TRBV10-2	NA	TRBD2	TGCGCCAGCAGAGGACTAGCGGGATATATCAATGAGCAGTTCTTC	CASRGLAGYINEQFF
TRBJ2-7	TRBV28	once	NA	TGTGCCAGCATGGACAGCTACGAGCAGTACTTC	CASMDSYEQYF
TRBJ2-2	TRBV7-2	NA	TRBD2	TGTGCCAGCAGCCCTCGGGCGGGAGAGGCCGGGGAGCTGTTTTTT	CASSPRAGEAGELFF